This TCR beta chain stems from a study of blood T cell repertoires in COVID-19. TCRdb keeps only in-frame clones here, not all; method: immunoSEQ multiplex PCR. The sample shows approximately 290,000 clones, approximately 85% of them seen only once. The V gene lost 2 bases and the J gene lost 7 bases, with 17 bases spanning the gap. This CDR3 is 16 amino acids long. Germline assignment: CDR1 SNHLY and CDR2 FYNNEI. This clonotype was obtained from a woman between 25 and 40 years old who had recovered from COVID-19. The chain is built from TRBV2 and TRBJ2-2; D perhaps matches TRBD2 (6 bases). The sequencing input was PBMCs or T cells enriched from blood (not recorded which). The CDR3 coding sequence is TGTGCCAGCAGTGAACCCCCCGGGAGTGATGGCGGGGAGCTGTTTTTT. Translation gives CASSEPPGSDGGELFF.